This T cell receptor (beta chain) was identified during a study of vaccination and CD4 T cells after COVID-19. About the research overall: Overlapping spike peptides from SARS-CoV-2, HCoV-NL63, HCoV-OC43 and HCoV-229E served to stimulate the cells. Overall study findings and caveats: A nonsignificant median increase from approximately 23 to 38 SARS-CoV-2-reactive clonotypes was observed.

Sequence data for DNA of cultured CD4+ T cells were generated by the Oncomine TCR Beta short-read assay. One entry per CDR3 protein results from TCRdb running MiXCR on the PCR reads. There are 20,000 to 30,000 distinct CDR3 sequences in the sample; about 67% occur only once, and about 20% lies in the top ten. On this clonotype: Its specificity is not known.

Germline values: CDR1 LNHDA, CDR2 SQIVND (reference sequence). V was pared by 6 bases and J by 0 bases, with 8 bases between. CDR3 size: 14 residues. Treatment indicated: approximately 9-day PBMC culture with coronavirus spike peptide pools or control peptides (ViraFEST assay). Sequencing was performed on CD4+ T cells from blood, cultured in vitro, taken after SARS-CoV-2 vaccination. This sequence was found in a human donor who received a COVID-19 vaccine. The chain has TRBV19 and TRBJ1-4, with unresolved D. The CDR3 region is CASRTDSTNEKLFF. The DNA of the CDR3 is TGTGCCAGTAGGACCGACTCAACTAATGAAAAACTGTTTTTT. Full variable domain (missing parts from reference TRBV19 and TRBJ1-4): DGGITQSPKYLFRKEGQNVTLSCEQNLNHDAMYWYRQDPGQGLRLIYYSQIVNDFQKGDIAEGYSVSREKKESFPLTVTSAQKNPTAFYLCASRTDSTNEKLFFGSGTQLSVL.